Described below is a single T cell receptor beta chain sequence and its context. These data come from a study of CD8+ T cells in alopecia areata. The treatment here: oral pan-JAK inhibitor, 5-10 mg twice daily. cDNA serving as the sequencing template came from extracted, reverse transcribed RNA. Only in-frame clones appear in the TCRdb table, and some are missing; sequencing was by immunoSEQ multiplex PCR. The table lists around 200,000 clones, about three fifths of them singletons. Germline V CDR1 and CDR2: SNHLY, FYNNEI. V lost 7 bases to trimming and J lost 2 bases; unmatched junction nucleotides: 10. The CDR3 runs to 15 residues.

The gene calls are TRBV2 and TRBJ2-5; 7 bases align to TRBD2. This TCR derives from a human donor with alopecia areata. The sequences come from CD4+ T cells sorted from blood, collected at week 4, from a patient treated with tofacitinib. In DNA form, the CDR3 reads TGTGCCAGCAAGCAGTTAGCGGGCACACAAGAGACCCAGTACTTC. Protein product: CASKQLAGTQETQYF.